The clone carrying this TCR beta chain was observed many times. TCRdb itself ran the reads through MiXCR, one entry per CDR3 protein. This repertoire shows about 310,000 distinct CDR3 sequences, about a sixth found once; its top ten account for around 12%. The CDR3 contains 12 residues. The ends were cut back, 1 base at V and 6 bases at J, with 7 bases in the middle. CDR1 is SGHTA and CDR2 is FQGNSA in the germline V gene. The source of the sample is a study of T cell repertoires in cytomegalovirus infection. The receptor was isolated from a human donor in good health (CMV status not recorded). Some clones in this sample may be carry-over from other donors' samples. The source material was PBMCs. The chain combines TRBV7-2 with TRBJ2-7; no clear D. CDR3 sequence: CASSLDQVEQYF. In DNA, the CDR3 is TGTGCCAGCAGCTTAGATCAGGTCGAGCAGTACTTC.